The entry that follows covers one T cell receptor beta chain sequence. The V and J ends lost 6 bases and 3 bases respectively, with 10 bases between them. The germline gives CDR1 WNHNN, CDR2 SYGVQD (reference sequence). This CDR3 is built from 13 residues. Methods used by the authors: The assay estimated nucleated cells by amplifying reference gene primers. Generated by immunoSEQ multiplex PCR, the TCRdb table keeps only in-frame clones and is missing some. V and J calls plus clone size are reproduced from that table; the DNA served to infer D and trimming. This repertoire shows about 140,000 clones, 70% to 90% found once; its top ten account for around 3.2%. This entry belongs to a study of blood T cell repertoires in COVID-19. Study as a whole: The analysed material was cDNA or gDNA that came from T cells, B-cell-depleted T cells, or PBMCs.

The rearrangement links TRBV10-1 to TRBJ2-3; a possible D gene is TRBD2 (5 bases). The sample consisted of peripheral blood. The receptor comes from a man aged 50 or older with acute or convalescent COVID-19. The CDR3 protein is CASSKSGTDTQYF. As DNA, the CDR3 is TGCGCCAGCAGCAAGTCGGGGACAGATACGCAGTATTTT.